These 10 T cell receptor beta chains share one sample of origin, sequenced in a study of blood T cell dynamics during melanoma immunotherapy. As to time point: pre-treatment baseline. Assay: immunoSEQ multiplex PCR; the TCRdb copy retains only in-frame clones and omits some. This table has more than 9,000 clones, roughly 85% appearing once. The material was blood, obtained from a patient treated with checkpoint blockade. Source of these receptors: a human donor with melanoma.

The chain is built from TRBV9 and TRBJ2-1; TRBD2 aligns across 13 bases. V gave up 0 bases and J gave up 2 bases; unmatched junction bases: 5. Germline V lookup: CDR1 SGDLS, CDR2 YYNGEE. The CDR3 runs to 18 residues. The CDR3 protein is CASSVGLAGGHPYNEQFF. CDR3 bases: TGTGCCAGCAGCGTAGGACTAGCGGGGGGTCACCCCTACAATGAGCAGTTCTTC.

V gene TRBV20-1 combines with J gene TRBJ2-3; no reliable D call. V shed 5 bases and J shed 4 bases, with 7 bases lying between them. Germline values: CDR1 DFQATT, CDR2 SNEGSKA (reference sequence). The CDR3 is made up of 11 amino acids. The CDR3 sequence: CSASPADTQYF. The CDR3 nucleotides read TGCAGTGCTTCCCCCGCAGATACGCAGTATTTT.

The gene calls are TRBV6-6 and TRBJ2-3; 10 positions agree with TRBD1. Germline V gene data show CDR1 as MNHNY and CDR2 as SVGAGI (reference sequence). V lost 5 bases to trimming and J lost 4 bases; unmatched junction nucleotides: 6. CDR3 length equals 15 residues. This CDR3 reads CASSGDRGRADTQYF. The CDR3 DNA reads TGTGCCAGCAGTGGCGACAGGGGGCGTGCAGATACGCAGTATTTT.

This clone was seen only a few times. This rearrangement joins TRBV10-1 to TRBJ1-6, with a tentative D call TRBD1 (6 bases). Germline V gene data show CDR1 as WNHNN and CDR2 as SYGVQD (reference sequence). The length of the CDR3 is 13 residues. Trimming left V 5 bases short and J 6 bases short, with 8 bases between. CDR3 region: CASSSQGNSPLHF. CDR3 DNA: TGCGCCAGCAGTTCACAGGGTAATTCACCCCTCCACTTT.

This clone has a single count. The V call is TRBV18, the J call TRBJ2-3, with 13 bases aligning to TRBD2. Per the germline V gene, CDR1 is KGHSH and CDR2 is LQKENI. There are 16 residues in the CDR3. With 5 bases clipped from V and 2 bases from J, the junction kept 4 bases outside the gene matches. The CDR3 here is CASSEGLAGFTDTQYF. The CDR3, as DNA: TGTGCCAGCTCAGAGGGACTAGCGGGGTTCACAGATACGCAGTATTTT.

The chain carries TRBV30 and TRBJ1-1; possibly TRBD1 for D (5 bases). V gave up 7 bases and J gave up 4 bases, with 13 bases separating them. Germline assignment: CDR1 GTSNPN and CDR2 SVGIG (reference sequence). The CDR3 runs 12 residues. CDR3 region: CASWGEVTEAFF. CDR3 bases: TGTGCCTCATGGGGGGAGGTCACTGAAGCTTTCTTT.

This clone has a single count. The chain couples TRBV7-2 to TRBJ2-2; 9 bases fit TRBD2. This CDR3 comprises 16 residues. J lost 7 bases, V lost 4 bases, and 10 bases had no gene match. Germline assignment: CDR1 SGHTA and CDR2 FQGNSA. The CDR3 protein is CASSSGLAGILGELFF. The CDR3 DNA reads as TGTGCCAGCAGCTCCGGGCTAGCGGGGATCCTCGGGGAGCTGTTTTTT.

This clone was observed a handful of times. V and J are TRBV10-1 and TRBJ1-6; no reliable D call. Germline V gives CDR1 WNHNN, CDR2 SYGVQD (reference sequence). V lost 3 bases, J lost 6 bases, and 6 bases lay in between. This CDR3 spans 13 amino acids. CDR3 sequence: CASSDQVNSPLHF. The CDR3, as DNA: TGCGCCAGCAGTGACCAGGTTAATTCACCCCTCCACTTT.

The chain employs TRBV13 and TRBJ1-1; maybe TRBD1 (6 bases). Germline V gene lookup returns CDR1 PRHDT and CDR2 FYEKMQ (reference sequence). V gave up 8 bases and J gave up 1 base, with 11 bases separating them. The CDR3 consists of 13 residues. The DNA of the CDR3 is TGTGCCAGCGGTGCCAGGGGGAACACTGAAGCTTTCTTT. It translates to CASGARGNTEAFF.

The J gene is TRBJ1-5, the V gene TRBV19; D not certain. Germline loops: CDR1 LNHDA, CDR2 SQIVND (reference sequence). Deletions cut 3 bases from V and 6 bases from J, with 18 bases between. The CDR3 is 16 amino acids. CDR3 nucleotides: TGTGCCAGTAGTATCCCCCGGAGGCTTGAGATTCAGCCCCAGCATTTT. It is translated as CASSIPRRLEIQPQHF.